This TCR beta chain was captured in a study of T cell responses to AZD1222 COVID-19 vaccine. TCRdb's table, derived via immunoSEQ multiplex PCR, lists solely in-frame clones and lacks some. The table records about 150,000 clones, just over 85% of them present only once. Germline V gene sequence: CDR1 MDHEN, CDR2 SYDVKM. The CDR3 covers 13 residues. Trimming pared 5 bases from V and 5 bases from J, leaving 10 bases between. With regard to this clone: What it binds is unknown.

Findings of the study overall: Two doses of AZD1222 preceded a rise in Spike-specific TCR breadth and depth. Donor demographics were predominantly white British with a female majority; clonal diversity may be underestimated.

J is TRBJ2-1 and V is TRBV28; no reliable D call. The sequencing used peripheral blood, collected 28 days after the second AZD1222 dose. The TCR originated in an adult who received the AZD1222 COVID-19 vaccine. The CDR3 sequence: CASSLEPHNEQFF. DNA of the CDR3: TGTGCCAGCAGTCTAGAGCCCCACAATGAGCAGTTCTTC.